This passage covers 2 T cell receptor beta chains from one sample sequenced in a study of response to subunit inactivated influenza vaccine. MiXCR, run by TCRdb on the RT-PCR reads, gives a single entry per CDR3 protein. The sample has about 530,000 distinct CDR3 sequences; over 10% are singletons. The sequencing here drew on PBMCs from blood, taken about 40 days after vaccination. The receptors come from a man between 45 and 60 years old who received an inactivated influenza vaccine.

This clonotype showed up many times. This rearrangement joins TRBV7-2 to TRBJ2-3; TRBD2 agrees at 8 bases. Germline trimming cut 3 bases from V and 6 bases from J; bases unmatched to any gene: 8. This CDR3 contains 15 residues. Germline V gene sequence: CDR1 SGHTA, CDR2 FQGNSA. CDR3 residues: CASSLSSGGRDTQYF. CDR3 nucleotide sequence: TGTGCCAGCAGCTTGTCCAGCGGGGGTCGGGATACGCAGTATTTT. The variable domain in full, completed from reference TRBV7-2 and TRBJ2-3, reads GAGVSQSPSNKVTEKGKDVELRCDPISGHTALYWYRQSLGQGLEFLIYFQGNSAPDKSGLPSDRFSAERTGGSVSTLTIQRTQQEDSAVYLCASSLSSGGRDTQYFGPGTRLTVL.

This clonotype was detected a few times. V gene TRBV5-5 combines with J gene TRBJ1-3, with TRBD1 as a possible D gene (6 bases). Trimming stripped 3 bases from V and 4 bases from J, with 20 bases between. CDR3 length: 17 amino acids. CDR1 SGHKS and CDR2 YYEKEE come from the germline V gene (reference sequence). The CDR3 loop is CASSSRFLGGAGNTIYF. Here the CDR3 DNA reads TGTGCCAGCAGCTCGCGTTTTCTGGGGGGGGCCGGAAACACCATATATTTT.